The clone carrying this T cell receptor beta chain occurred many times. Its specificity is unknown. The data belong to a study of T cells in Graves' hyperthyroidism and ophthalmopathy. Study-level points and caveats: Most thyroid clonotypes with frequency above 0.001 were detected in blood.

It was RNA transcripts that yielded the amplified TCR beta CDR3 regions. HTBI primers drove first-round RT-PCR of the TCR CDR3. In TCRdb, the multiplex PCR reads were re-called with MiXCR into one record per CDR3 protein. The repertoire has fewer than 500,000 distinct CDR3 sequences, roughly 14% of them found once; the top ten carry roughly 13%. Trimming stripped 7 bases from V and 1 base from J, with 10 bases between. This CDR3 has 14 amino acids. The V and J genes are TRBV12-3 or TRBV12-4 and TRBJ2-2; perhaps TRBD1 as D (5 bases). The sequencing input was blood. The sequence was collected from a man between 18 and 35 years old with Graves' ophthalmopathy. The DNA for the CDR3 is TGTGCCAGCACCATAGGGGTGAACACCGGGGAGCTGTTTTTT. It specifies CASTIGVNTGELFF.